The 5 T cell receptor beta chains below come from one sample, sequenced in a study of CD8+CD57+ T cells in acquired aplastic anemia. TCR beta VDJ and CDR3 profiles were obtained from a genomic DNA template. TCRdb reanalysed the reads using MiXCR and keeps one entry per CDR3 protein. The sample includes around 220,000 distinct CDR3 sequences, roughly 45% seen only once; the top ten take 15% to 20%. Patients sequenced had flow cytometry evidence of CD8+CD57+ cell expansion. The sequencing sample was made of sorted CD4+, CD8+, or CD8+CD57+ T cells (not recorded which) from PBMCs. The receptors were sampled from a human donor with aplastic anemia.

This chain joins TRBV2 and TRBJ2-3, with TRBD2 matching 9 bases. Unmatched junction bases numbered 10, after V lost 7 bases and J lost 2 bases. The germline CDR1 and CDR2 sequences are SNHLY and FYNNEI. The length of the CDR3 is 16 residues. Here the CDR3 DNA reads TGTGCCAGCAATGGAGGCCTAGCGGGAACCACAGATACGCAGTATTTT. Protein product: CASNGGLAGTTDTQYF.

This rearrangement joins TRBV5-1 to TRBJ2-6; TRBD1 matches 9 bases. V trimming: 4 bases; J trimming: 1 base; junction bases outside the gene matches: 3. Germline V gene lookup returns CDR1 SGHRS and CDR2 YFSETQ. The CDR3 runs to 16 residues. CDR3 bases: TGCGCCAGCAGCCGGGACAGGGTATCTGGGGCCAACGTCCTGACTTTC. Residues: CASSRDRVSGANVLTF.

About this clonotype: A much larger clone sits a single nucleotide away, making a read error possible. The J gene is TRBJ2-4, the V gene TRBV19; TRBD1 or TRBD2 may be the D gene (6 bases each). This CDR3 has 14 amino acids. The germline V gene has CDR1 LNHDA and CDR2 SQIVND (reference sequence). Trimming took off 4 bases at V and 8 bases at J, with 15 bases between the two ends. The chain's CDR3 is CASSTTGASDIQYF. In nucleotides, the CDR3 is TGTGCCAGTAGTACCACGGGGGCGTCGGACATTCAGTACTTC.

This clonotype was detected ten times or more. CDR3 protein: CSASKTRGRTEAFF. CDR3 bases: TGCAGTGCTAGTAAGACCAGGGGGCGAACTGAAGCTTTCTTT. The V gene is TRBV20-1, the J gene TRBJ1-1, with 8 bases that match TRBD1. The trim removed 3 bases at V and 5 bases at J, leaving 8 bases unmatched. Per germline, CDR1 DFQATT and CDR2 SNEGSKA (reference sequence). There are 14 residues in the CDR3.

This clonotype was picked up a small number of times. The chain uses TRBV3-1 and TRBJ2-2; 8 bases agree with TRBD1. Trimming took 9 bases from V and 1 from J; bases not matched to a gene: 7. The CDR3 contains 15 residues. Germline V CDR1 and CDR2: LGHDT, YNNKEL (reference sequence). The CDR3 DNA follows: TGTGCCAGTACCATCGGACAGGGGAACACCGGGGAGCTGTTTTTT. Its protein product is CASTIGQGNTGELFF.